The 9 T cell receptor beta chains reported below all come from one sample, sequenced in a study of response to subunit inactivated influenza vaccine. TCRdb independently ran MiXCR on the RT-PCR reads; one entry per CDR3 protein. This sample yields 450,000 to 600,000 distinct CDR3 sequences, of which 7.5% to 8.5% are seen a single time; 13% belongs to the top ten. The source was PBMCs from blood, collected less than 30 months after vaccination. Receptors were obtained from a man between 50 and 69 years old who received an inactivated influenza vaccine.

The CDR3 region is CASSPLTGSAIYF. CDR3 sequence (DNA): TGCGCCAGCAGCCCGCTGACAGGGAGCGCCATATATTTT. This chain uses TRBV5-1 with TRBJ1-3; 7 bases match TRBD1. This CDR3 is built from 13 residues. Germline V gives CDR1 SGHRS, CDR2 YFSETQ. J lost 11 bases, V lost 4 bases, and 9 bases had no gene match.

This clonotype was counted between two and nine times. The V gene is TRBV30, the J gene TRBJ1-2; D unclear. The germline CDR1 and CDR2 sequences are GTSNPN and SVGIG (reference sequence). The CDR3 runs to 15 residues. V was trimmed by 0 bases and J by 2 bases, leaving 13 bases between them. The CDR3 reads CAWSVEIVGNYGYTF. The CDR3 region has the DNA TGTGCCTGGAGTGTGGAAATTGTGGGGAACTATGGCTACACCTTC.

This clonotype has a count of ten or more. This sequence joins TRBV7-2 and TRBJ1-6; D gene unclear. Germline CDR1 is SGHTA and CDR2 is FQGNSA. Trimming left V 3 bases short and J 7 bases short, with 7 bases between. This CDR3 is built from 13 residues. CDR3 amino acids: CASSLLGNSPLHF. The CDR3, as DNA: TGTGCCAGCAGCTTGTTGGGAAATTCACCCCTCCACTTT.

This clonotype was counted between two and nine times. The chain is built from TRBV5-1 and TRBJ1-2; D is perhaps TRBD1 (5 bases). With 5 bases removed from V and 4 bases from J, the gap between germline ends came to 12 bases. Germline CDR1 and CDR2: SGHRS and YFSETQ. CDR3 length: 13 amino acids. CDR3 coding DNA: TGCGCCAGCAGAAATGGACAAATCTATGGCTACACCTTC. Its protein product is CASRNGQIYGYTF.

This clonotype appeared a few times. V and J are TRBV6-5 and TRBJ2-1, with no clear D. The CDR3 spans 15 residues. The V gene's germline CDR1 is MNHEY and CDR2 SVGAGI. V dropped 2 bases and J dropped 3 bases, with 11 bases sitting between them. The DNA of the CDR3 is TGTGCCAGCAGTTACGGGTCCTCCGGCTACAATGAGCAGTTCTTC. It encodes CASSYGSSGYNEQFF.

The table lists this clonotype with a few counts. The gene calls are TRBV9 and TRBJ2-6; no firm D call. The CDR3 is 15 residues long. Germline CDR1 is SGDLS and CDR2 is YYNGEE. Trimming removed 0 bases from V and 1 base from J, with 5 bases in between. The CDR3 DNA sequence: TGTGCCAGCAGCGTAGGGAAATCTGGGGCCAACGTCCTGACTTTC. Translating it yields CASSVGKSGANVLTF. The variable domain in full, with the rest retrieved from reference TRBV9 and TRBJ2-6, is DSGVTQTPKHLITATGQRVTLRCSPRSGDLSVYWYQQSLDQGLQFLIQYYNGEERAKGNILERFSAQQFPDLHSELNLSSLELGDSALYFCASSVGKSGANVLTFGAGSRLTVL.

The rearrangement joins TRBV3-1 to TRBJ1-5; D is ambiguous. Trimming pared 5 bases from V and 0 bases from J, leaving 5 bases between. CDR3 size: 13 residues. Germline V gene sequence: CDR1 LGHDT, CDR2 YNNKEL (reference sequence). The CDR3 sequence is CASSEYSNQPQHF. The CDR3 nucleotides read TGTGCCAGCAGCGAATATAGCAATCAGCCCCAGCATTTT. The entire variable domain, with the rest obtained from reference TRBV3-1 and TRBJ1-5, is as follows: DTAVSQTPKYLVTQMGNDKSIKCEQNLGHDTMYWYKQDSKKFLKIMFSYNNKELIINETVPNRFSPKSPDKAHLNLHINSLELGDSAVYFCASSEYSNQPQHFGDGTRLSIL.

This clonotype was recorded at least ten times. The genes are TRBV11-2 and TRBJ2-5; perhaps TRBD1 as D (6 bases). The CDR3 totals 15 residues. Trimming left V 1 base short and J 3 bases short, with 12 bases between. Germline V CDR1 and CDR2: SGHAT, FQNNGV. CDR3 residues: CASSLVDSPKETQYF. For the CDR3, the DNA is TGTGCCAGCAGCTTAGTGGACAGCCCAAAAGAGACCCAGTACTTC.

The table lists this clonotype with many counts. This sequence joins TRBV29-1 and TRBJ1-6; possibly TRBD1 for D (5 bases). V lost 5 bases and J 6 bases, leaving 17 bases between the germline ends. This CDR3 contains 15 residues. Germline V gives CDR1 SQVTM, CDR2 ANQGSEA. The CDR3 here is CSVLEGPGGNSPLHF. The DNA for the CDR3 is TGCAGCGTTTTGGAGGGCCCCGGGGGTAATTCACCCCTCCACTTT.